What follows describes a single TCR beta chain. Its antigen is currently not known. Base qualities are not recorded, but no much larger clone differs from it by a single base. This sample was included in a study of T cell responses to AZD1222 COVID-19 vaccine (dated by TCRdb to the early 2020s). In the study overall: AZD1222 recipients with second doses at about 4 weeks or about 12 weeks were pooled, because spike-specific TCR depth and breadth did not differ between schedules. A total of 230 to 250 trial participants underwent TCR sequencing, of whom 200 to 220 had received two doses of AZD1222 and some 26 had received two doses of the MenACWY control vaccine. Trial participants were enrolled by age into 18-55, 56-69 and 70-plus year subgroups, with around 140, 26 and 57 TCR-sequenced participants respectively.

V has 0 bases trimmed and J has 1 base trimmed; junction bases matching no gene number 4. The CDR3 measures 16 amino acids from cysteine to phenylalanine. This entry keeps only the CDR3 DNA: 48 bases, framed from base 1. The germline V gene sets CDR1 to LGHNA and CDR2 to YSLEER. The CDR3 regions of human TCRbeta chains were subjected to immunosequencing. The authors processed their data as follows. TCRs in the repertoires were matched against a reference library of SARS-CoV-2-specific TCRs that had been generated with the MIRA antigen-specificity platform. Breadth was defined as the fraction of unique TCRs that were SARS-CoV-2-associated, and depth was defined as the fraction of total T cells that were SARS-CoV-2-associated. Each spike-specific TCR was assigned to its reactive spike region and to a CD4 or CD8 class using the MIRA data. Log10-transformed breadth and depth values were compared by one-way ANOVA with Sidak's multiple comparisons tests. The clones in this table, taken by TCRdb from immuneACCESS, are in-frame only. Not every clone is retained; where verified, under half of the shortfall comes from an unresolved V gene, and the cause of the rest is unknown. V, J and clone size reflect that table, while D and trimming were determined from the DNA. The sample profile shows around 81,000 clones; roughly 80% of them were found once. Roughly 3.1% of the sample is taken by the ten largest.

Broad study findings and their caveats: Epitopes outside the regions mutated in the B.1.351 and B.1.1.7 variants were reportedly recognized by nearly half of the unique spike-specific TCRs. The vaccine-associated CD4 TCRs covered the entire spike protein, and the dominant responses fell in regions 160-218 and 743-854. Participants were mostly white British, with more females than males. The authors suggested clonal diversity may have been underestimated. The 56-69-year group was small, and its depth increase did not reach significance, likely because of low power. Conclusions about previously exposed vaccinees are limited because only five or six AZD1222 recipients were SARS-CoV-2 seropositive at baseline. Because no samples from the day 14 peak response were available, repertoires could be characterized only after the peak T cell response. After two AZD1222 doses, spike-specific TCR breadth and depth were significantly higher than at day 0 and than in MenACWY recipients.

The sample's time point label is to be understood as: baseline before first vaccination. Vaccinee samples came from UK trials COV001 and COV002, including a single-blind randomized controlled phase 2/3 trial of AZD1222 (ChAdOx1 nCoV-19) in healthy adults. For TCRbeta chain sequencing, PBMC samples from trial participants were taken at day 0 and at day 28 after the second dose. The specimen comprised peripheral blood, sampled on day 0 of AZD1222 vaccination. The V gene is TRBV4-3 and the J gene is TRBJ2-3, and 7 bases in between align with TRBD1. The TCR comes from an adult in good health. CDR3 region: CASSQDEGTGTDTQYF. The sequenced DNA: TGCGCCAGCAGCCAAGATGAGGGGACAGGCACAGATACGCAGTATTTT.